Presented here are 23 T cell receptor beta chains from one specimen sequenced in a study of blood T cell repertoires in COVID-19. Here immunoSEQ multiplex PCR was the method, and the copy in TCRdb shows in-frame clones only, minus some. The sample carries 130,000 or so clones, 80% to 90% recorded once. The sequencing input was peripheral blood. These receptors came from a man in his fifties with active or convalescent COVID-19.

J is TRBJ1-1 and V is TRBV25-1, with D perhaps TRBD1 (5 bases). The germline V gene has CDR1 MGHDK and CDR2 SYGVNS. This CDR3 has 15 residues. V was cut by 5 bases and J by 1 base, with 14 bases left in between. CDR3 region: CASSPSQGTNTEAFF. DNA for the CDR3: TGTGCCAGCAGTCCTTCTCAGGGAACGAACACTGAAGCTTTCTTT.

The chain joins TRBV30 to TRBJ1-1; D unclear. Trimming stripped 0 bases from V and 1 base from J, with 6 bases between. The germline V gene encodes CDR1 GTSNPN and CDR2 SVGIG (reference sequence). This CDR3 contains 13 residues. The CDR3 region has the DNA TGTGCCTGGAGTGTACTGAAGAACACTGAAGCTTTCTTT. Protein: CAWSVLKNTEAFF.

This sequence joins TRBV7-9 and TRBJ2-7, with TRBD1 identical over 7 bases. From germline, CDR1 is SEHNR and CDR2 FQNEAQ (reference sequence). The CDR3 sequence is 13 residues long. With 5 bases clipped from V and 3 bases from J, the junction kept 4 bases outside the gene matches. In DNA form, the CDR3 reads TGTGCCAGCAGCCCGACAGGGAACTACGAGCAGTACTTC. The encoded protein is CASSPTGNYEQYF. The whole variable domain, remainder taken from reference TRBV7-9 and TRBJ2-7, is DTGVSQNPRHKITKRGQNVTFRCDPISEHNRLYWYRQTLGQGPEFLTYFQNEAQLEKSRLLSDRFSAERPKGSFSTLEIQRTEQGDSAMYLCASSPTGNYEQYFGPGTRLTVT.

This sequence joins TRBV11-2 and TRBJ1-1; D gene ambiguous. The germline V gene has CDR1 SGHAT and CDR2 FQNNGV. Trimming took 0 bases from V and 4 from J, leaving 9 bases between them. This CDR3 is built from 14 residues. CDR3 DNA: TGTGCCAGCAGCTTAGATCGTGTCAGCACTGAAGCTTTCTTT. Protein product: CASSLDRVSTEAFF.

This clone was counted only a few times. J is TRBJ2-5 and V is TRBV10-3; 8 nucleotides match TRBD1. The V gene end was trimmed by 7 bases and the J gene end by 3 bases; junction bases not matched to a gene: 10. Germline CDR1 is ENHRY and CDR2 is SYGVKD. CDR3 length: 15 residues. CDR3 coding DNA: TGTGCCATCACCCCGGGACAGGACATAGAAGAGACCCAGTACTTC. Its translation: CAITPGQDIEETQYF.

The V gene is TRBV7-2, the J gene TRBJ1-5; TRBD1 aligns across 11 bases. The germline gives CDR1 SGHTA, CDR2 FQGNSA. V dropped 1 base and J dropped 7; count of bases not matched to a gene: 9. The CDR3 length is 17 residues. In DNA form, the CDR3 reads TGTGCCAGCAGCTTAGAGCCTGTAGGGACAGGGGGACAGCCCCAGCATTTT. Protein product: CASSLEPVGTGGQPQHF.

The chain links TRBV7-7 to TRBJ2-5; D is possibly TRBD1 (8 bases). The ends were cut back, 5 bases at V and 5 bases at J, with 24 bases in the middle. The CDR3 contains 17 residues. The germline CDR1 and CDR2 sequences are SSHAT and FNYEAQ (reference sequence). The CDR3 sequence is CASSPNRGQGGRETQYF. Here the CDR3 DNA reads TGTGCCAGCAGCCCAAATCGAGGACAGGGAGGGAGGGAGACCCAGTACTTC.

For this clone: This CDR3 is also generated by other DNA sequences in the sample. The chain couples TRBV6-5 to TRBJ2-7; D is unresolved. Trimming took 0 bases from V and 0 from J, leaving 6 bases between them. CDR1 is MNHEY and CDR2 is SVGAGI in the germline V gene. There are 14 residues in the CDR3. In nucleotides, the CDR3 is TGTGCCAGCAGTTACTCGGGCCGCTCCTACGAGCAGTACTTC. This encodes CASSYSGRSYEQYF.

This rearrangement joins TRBV5-4 to TRBJ2-2; TRBD1 agrees at 7 bases. Germline V gives CDR1 SGHNT, CDR2 YYREEE (reference sequence). The J segment lost 2 bases and the V segment lost 4 bases, leaving 8 bases of the junction unmatched. The CDR3 extends over 16 amino acids. The CDR3 region is CASSSHRGINTGELFF. CDR3 nucleotides: TGTGCCAGCAGCAGCCACAGGGGCATCAACACCGGGGAGCTGTTTTTT.

This rearrangement joins TRBV28 to TRBJ1-2; 8 bases are a match to TRBD1. Germline CDR1 and CDR2: MDHEN and SYDVKM. V lost 2 bases, J lost 3 bases, and 14 bases stayed unmatched. There are 18 residues in the CDR3. The CDR3 DNA is TGTGCCAGCAGTTTAACAGGGGGGCGCACCTCCCGACACTATGGCTACACCTTC. Protein sequence: CASSLTGGRTSRHYGYTF.

The J gene is TRBJ2-7, the V gene TRBV19; D might be TRBD1 (6 bases). V lost 3 bases and J 6 bases, leaving 15 bases between the germline ends. The germline CDR1 and CDR2 sequences are LNHDA and SQIVND (reference sequence). This CDR3 region has 14 residues. The CDR3 here is CASSITPGQREQYF. The CDR3 nucleotides read TGTGCCAGTAGTATTACGCCAGGACAGCGCGAGCAGTACTTC.

V usage is TRBV7-8 and J usage is TRBJ1-2; D is undetermined. The CDR3 has 18 residues. V shed 8 bases and J shed 0 bases, with 25 bases lying between them. Germline V lookup: CDR1 SGHVS, CDR2 FQNEAQ. CDR3 in amino acids: CASYGLTRFSSTNYGYTF. The CDR3, as DNA: TGTGCCAGCTACGGACTGACCCGATTCTCCTCTACTAACTATGGCTACACCTTC.

This chain joins TRBV6-5 and TRBJ2-2; D is undetermined. The germline V and J ends were trimmed by 5 bases and 2 bases, with 3 bases remaining between them. Germline CDR1 and CDR2: MNHEY and SVGAGI. This CDR3 region has 12 residues. The CDR3 protein is CASSTNTGELFF. The CDR3 nucleotides are TGTGCCAGCAGTACTAACACCGGGGAGCTGTTTTTT.

Concerning this clone: Other DNA sequences in the same sample also yield this CDR3. The V call is TRBV5-1, the J call TRBJ2-3; D call uncertain. V was pared by 0 bases and J by 3 bases, with 8 bases between. The CDR3 is 14 amino acids. Germline CDR1 reads SGHRS; CDR2 reads YFSETQ. The CDR3, as DNA: TGCGCCAGCAGCTTGGTATTAGCAACAGATACGCAGTATTTT. It yields the protein CASSLVLATDTQYF.

The rearrangement links TRBV6-1 to TRBJ2-1; 8 positions agree with TRBD1. Germline CDR1 MNHNS, CDR2 SASEGT. With 2 bases clipped from V and 4 bases from J, the junction kept 4 bases outside the gene matches. The CDR3 totals 15 residues. DNA for the CDR3: TGTGCCAGCAGTGAACGCGGGACAGGTTACAATGAGCAGTTCTTC. Translation: CASSERGTGYNEQFF.

This clone was detected a few times. The CDR3 sequence: CASRTDTNTEAFF. Here the CDR3 DNA reads TGTGCCAGCAGAACAGATACGAACACTGAAGCTTTCTTT. The chain uses TRBV12-3 or TRBV12-4 and TRBJ1-1; D is undetermined. The ends were cut back, 6 bases at V and 1 base at J, with 9 bases in the middle. The CDR3 is 13 amino acids.

With respect to this clone: Sequence at one end of the junction differs from germline and may be a read error. This chain joins TRBV4-1 and TRBJ2-3; the match to TRBD2 covers 8 bases. CDR3 size: 17 residues. CDR1 and CDR2 (germline): MGHRA, YSYEKL. CDR3 sequence reads: CASRQDMASGSTDTQYF. CDR3 DNA: TGCGCCAGCAGACAAGATATGGCTAGCGGGAGCACAGATACGCAGTATTTT.

The V gene is TRBV24-1, the J gene TRBJ2-7; TRBD2 might be the D (6 bases). Trimming removed 0 bases from V and 3 bases from J, with 17 bases in between. The germline V gene has CDR1 KGHDR and CDR2 SFDVKD. This CDR3 has 17 amino acids. CDR3 in amino acids: CATSDLNSGDGHYEQYF. The CDR3 DNA reads TGTGCCACCAGTGATTTGAACTCGGGGGACGGCCACTACGAGCAGTACTTC.

V gene TRBV9 combines with J gene TRBJ1-1; 10 bases agree with TRBD1. The J segment lost 7 bases and the V segment lost 4 bases, leaving 16 bases of the junction unmatched. Germline V gene lookup returns CDR1 SGDLS and CDR2 YYNGEE. CDR3 length equals 17 residues. The CDR3 spells CASSPNPAGTGALEAFF. DNA for the CDR3: TGTGCCAGCAGCCCCAACCCCGCCGGGACAGGGGCTCTTGAAGCTTTCTTT. Supplemented by reference TRBV9 and TRBJ1-1, the full variable domain reads DSGVTQTPKHLITATGQRVTLRCSPRSGDLSVYWYQQSLDQGLQFLIQYYNGEERAKGNILERFSAQQFPDLHSELNLSSLELGDSALYFCASSPNPAGTGALEAFFGQGTRLTVV.

The chain has TRBV28 and TRBJ1-3, with a possible D match to TRBD1 (6 bases). This CDR3 region has 16 residues. Looked up from germline, CDR1 is MDHEN and CDR2 is SYDVKM. Trimming pared 5 bases from V and 1 base from J, leaving 15 bases between. The CDR3 reads CASSEILRGSGNTIYF. CDR3 bases: TGTGCCAGCAGTGAAATCCTCAGGGGATCTGGAAACACCATATATTTT.

In its sample, this clone was seen once. The rearrangement uses TRBV4-3 and TRBJ1-6; D uncertain. Germline V gene lookup returns CDR1 LGHNA and CDR2 YSLEER. V lost 1 base and J 7 bases, leaving 8 bases between the germline ends. This CDR3 is built from 14 residues. The CDR3 region is CASSQVSKNSPLHF. The CDR3 region has the DNA TGCGCCAGCAGCCAAGTTAGTAAGAATTCACCCCTCCACTTT.

J is TRBJ2-1 and V is TRBV27, with D possibly matching TRBD2 (6 bases). The CDR3 has 14 amino acids. Trimming pared 6 bases from V and 10 bases from J, leaving 19 bases between. CDR1 is MNHEY and CDR2 is SMNVEV in the germline V gene (reference sequence). Here the CDR3 DNA reads TGTGCCAGCAGGACCTCGGGACTCGCGGGCGAGCAGTTCTTC. Its protein is CASRTSGLAGEQFF.

The chain links TRBV19 to TRBJ2-6, with 7 bases identical to TRBD1. The CDR3 sequence is 15 residues long. The J segment lost 2 bases and the V segment lost 6 bases, leaving 4 bases of the junction unmatched. Germline loops: CDR1 LNHDA, CDR2 SQIVND (reference sequence). DNA for the CDR3: TGTGCCAGTAGAAGCCAGGGGGCTGGGGCCAACGTCCTGACTTTC. Translation: CASRSQGAGANVLTF.